This passage covers 14 T cell receptor beta chains from one sample sequenced in a study of blood T cell repertoires in COVID-19. TCRdb keeps only in-frame clones here, not all; method: immunoSEQ multiplex PCR. The sample has roughly 250,000 clones, around 87% seen once; the top ten hold 2.4%. Sequencing was carried out using PBMCs or T cells enriched from blood (not recorded which). The origin of the receptors is a woman under 30 who had recovered from COVID-19.

V and J are TRBV10-2 and TRBJ1-1; tentative D call: TRBD1 (6 bases). CDR3 length equals 13 residues. V lost 9 bases and J 4 bases, leaving 15 bases between the germline ends. Germline assignment: CDR1 WSHSY and CDR2 SAAADI. DNA of the CDR3: TGCGCCAGTTTCCAGGGGTTCCCCACTGAAGCTTTCTTT. Protein product: CASFQGFPTEAFF.

This chain connects TRBV5-6 to TRBJ2-3; 7 positions agree with TRBD2. The CDR3 runs 16 residues. From germline, CDR1 is SGHDT and CDR2 YYEEEE. Unmatched junction bases numbered 13, after V lost 2 bases and J lost 7 bases. Here the CDR3 DNA reads TGTGCCAGCAGCTTCAACGGGGGGTCAACCGACTATACGCAGTATTTT. It translates to CASSFNGGSTDYTQYF.

V is TRBV9 and J is TRBJ1-3, with D perhaps matching TRBD1 (5 bases). Germline CDR1 is SGDLS and CDR2 is YYNGEE. Deletions cut 3 bases from V and 4 bases from J, with 5 bases between. The CDR3 runs 12 residues. In nucleotides, the CDR3 is TGTGCCAGCAGCGGACAGGGAAACACCATATATTTT. This gives the protein CASSGQGNTIYF.

This CDR3 reads CASSDNAQIFGAFF. CDR3 bases: TGTGCCAGCAGTGATAACGCACAGATTTTTGGAGCTTTCTTT. This rearrangement joins TRBV6-1 to TRBJ1-1; D call uncertain. Trimming took 3 bases from V and 10 from J, leaving 18 bases between them. Looked up from germline, CDR1 is MNHNS and CDR2 is SASEGT. The CDR3 totals 14 residues.

In this sample, this clone turned up many times. V is TRBV15 and J is TRBJ1-1; 7 nucleotides match TRBD1. Germline V CDR1 and CDR2: LNHNV, YYDKDF (reference sequence). After removal of 5 bases from V and 6 bases from J, the junction contained 3 bases not matched to a gene. The CDR3 has 12 amino acids. The CDR3 coding sequence is TGTGCCACCAGCGGTGACAGGGCTGAAGCTTTCTTT. Protein product: CATSGDRAEAFF.

V gene TRBV19 combines with J gene TRBJ2-1, with 7 bases lining up with TRBD1. The germline gives CDR1 LNHDA, CDR2 SQIVND (reference sequence). Trimming took 1 base from V and 2 from J; bases not matched to a gene: 8. This CDR3 is 17 amino acids long. The CDR3 region is CASSIAWTGAPYNEQFF. CDR3 DNA: TGTGCCAGTAGTATAGCCTGGACAGGCGCTCCCTACAATGAGCAGTTCTTC.

This clone has just a few counts. The CDR3 nucleotides are TGTGCCAGCAGACCCAGGGGCGAGCAGTACTTC. Amino acids: CASRPRGEQYF. The chain has TRBV2 and TRBJ2-7; TRBD1 is a possible D gene (6 bases). CDR3 size: 11 residues. Germline V gives CDR1 SNHLY, CDR2 FYNNEI. The germline V and J ends were trimmed by 6 bases and 6 bases, with 9 bases remaining between them.

The V gene is TRBV29-1, the J gene TRBJ2-5; 7 bases line up with TRBD1. The CDR3 is made up of 15 amino acids. The germline gives CDR1 SQVTM, CDR2 ANQGSEA. Trimming took 1 base from V and 5 from J; bases not matched to a gene: 10. As DNA, the CDR3 is TGCAGCGTTGAAGGGAACAGGGGATCGGGGGAGACCCAGTACTTC. Translation gives CSVEGNRGSGETQYF.

V usage is TRBV28 and J usage is TRBJ1-5; D is perhaps TRBD1 (5 bases). Trimming took 5 bases from V and 1 from J, leaving 12 bases between them. Germline CDR1 is MDHEN and CDR2 is SYDVKM. CDR3 length: 15 residues. CDR3: CASSPRGRSNQPQHF. CDR3 DNA: TGTGCCAGCAGTCCTAGGGGAAGGAGCAATCAGCCCCAGCATTTT.

The rearrangement links TRBV19 to TRBJ1-1, with 11 bases identical to TRBD1. After removal of 3 bases from V and 1 base from J, the junction contained 4 bases not matched to a gene. The CDR3 extends over 16 amino acids. Germline values: CDR1 LNHDA, CDR2 SQIVND (reference sequence). CDR3 in amino acids: CASSIRDRGKNTEAFF. DNA for the CDR3: TGTGCCAGTAGTATCAGGGACAGGGGGAAGAACACTGAAGCTTTCTTT. Supplemented by reference TRBV19 and TRBJ1-1, the full variable domain reads DGGITQSPKYLFRKEGQNVTLSCEQNLNHDAMYWYRQDPGQGLRLIYYSQIVNDFQKGDIAEGYSVSREKKESFPLTVTSAQKNPTAFYLCASSIRDRGKNTEAFFGQGTRLTVV.

This chain links TRBV7-9 with TRBJ1-5, with D unclear. The CDR3 extends over 14 amino acids. The germline V gene encodes CDR1 SEHNR and CDR2 FQNEAQ (reference sequence). Trimming took off 2 bases at V and 0 bases at J, with 5 bases between the two ends. CDR3 sequence: CASSLSSSNQPQHF. CDR3 coding DNA: TGTGCCAGCAGCTTATCCAGTAGCAATCAGCCCCAGCATTTT.

J is TRBJ1-2 and V is TRBV4-1; D is possibly TRBD1 (5 bases). This CDR3 has 15 amino acids. V gave up 0 bases and J gave up 5 bases, with 13 bases separating them. CDR1 is MGHRA and CDR2 is YSYEKL in the germline V gene. CDR3 region: CASSQDGRGSYGYTF. In nucleotides, the CDR3 is TGCGCCAGCAGCCAAGATGGGAGGGGTAGTTATGGCTACACCTTC.

The V and J genes are TRBV29-1 and TRBJ2-5, with a tentative D call TRBD2 (5 bases). V was shortened by 3 bases and J by 2 bases, with 10 bases between the two germline ends. Germline values: CDR1 SQVTM, CDR2 ANQGSEA. The CDR3 covers 13 residues. CDR3 DNA: TGCAGCGTTGATCGGGAAGGGCAAGAGACCCAGTACTTC. Translation: CSVDREGQETQYF.

The CDR3 loop reads CASGIQGLNTEAFF. In nucleotides, the CDR3 is TGTGCCAGCGGGATACAGGGGTTGAACACTGAAGCTTTCTTT. The chain combines TRBV27 with TRBJ1-1, with 7 bases lining up with TRBD1. The V gene's germline CDR1 is MNHEY and CDR2 SMNVEV (reference sequence). Trimming removed 8 bases from V and 0 bases from J; junction bases left unmatched: 6. The CDR3 spans 14 residues.